The sample holds one count of the clone carrying this TCR beta chain. What it binds is unknown. The repertoire was sequenced with immunoSEQ multiplex PCR; TCRdb's copy has only in-frame clones and lacks some. The table shows 35,000 to 45,000 clones, with about 90% occurring only once. These data are taken from a study of OX40 agonist ivuxolimab in advanced cancers. Across the whole study: Patients received ivuxolimab, an intravenous treatment, every 2 weeks at 0.01 to 10 mg/kg. Among those enrolled, mean age was about 63 years (range about 23 to 90) and less than 90% were male. General study findings and limits: Patients with a partial response at 0.1-3.0 mg/kg had among the lowest clonal expansion. Some nonresponders additionally presented with little normalized T-cell clonal expansion.

Per germline, CDR1 SGHDN and CDR2 FVKESK. The CDR3 spans 17 residues. V dropped 4 bases and J dropped 0 bases, with 16 bases sitting between them. Specimen: CD4+ or CD8+ T cells sorted from blood, collected in a trial of the OX40 agonist ivuxolimab. V is TRBV14 and J is TRBJ2-1; tentatively, D is TRBD1 (6 bases). The source is an adult with an advanced solid tumor such as melanoma, head and neck, liver or kidney cancer. This chain's CDR3 is CASSLHGGESSYNEQFF. The DNA of the CDR3 is TGTGCCAGCAGCCTACATGGGGGCGAGAGCTCCTACAATGAGCAGTTCTTC.